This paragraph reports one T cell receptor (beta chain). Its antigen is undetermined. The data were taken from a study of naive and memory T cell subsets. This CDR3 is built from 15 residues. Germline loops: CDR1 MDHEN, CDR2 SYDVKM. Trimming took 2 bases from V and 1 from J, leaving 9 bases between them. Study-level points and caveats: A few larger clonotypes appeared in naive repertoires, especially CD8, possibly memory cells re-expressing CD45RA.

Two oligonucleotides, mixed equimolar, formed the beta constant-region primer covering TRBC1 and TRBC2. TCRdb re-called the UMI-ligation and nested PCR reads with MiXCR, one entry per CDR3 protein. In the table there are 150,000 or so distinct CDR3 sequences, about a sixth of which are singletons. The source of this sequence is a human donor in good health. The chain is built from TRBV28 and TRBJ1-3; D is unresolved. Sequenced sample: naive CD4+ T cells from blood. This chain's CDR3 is CASSLPQMSGNTIYF. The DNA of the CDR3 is TGTGCCAGCAGTTTACCACAGATGTCTGGAAACACCATATATTTT.